This paragraph covers one T cell receptor (beta chain) sequence. This clone was counted a few times. This receptor's antigen is unknown. Base qualities were left out, and no much larger clone turns up one base away. This record belongs to a study of beta chain features in type 1 diabetes (dated by TCRdb to 2016 to 2019). With respect to the entire study: Mean age, gender distribution, total cell number and subset yield did not differ between patients and healthy donors. A total of around 110,000,000 sorted cells were examined across all samples, and RNA yield correlated strongly with the number of cells per subset. In the study, TCRB repertoires of sorted circulating CD4+ T cell subsets from recently diagnosed type 1 diabetes patients were compared with those of matched healthy donors. Whereas all 28 donors provided naive and central memory subsets, regulatory and stem cell-like memory subsets were isolated from just 8 patients and roughly 8 healthy donors.

The paper's findings and limits, for the study overall: Sequencing cDNA rather than genomic DNA could over-represent highly expressing activated cells, although activation and CD3 levels did not differ between groups. At VDJ recombination sites, type 1 diabetes patients had fewer insertions and more deleted nucleotides, which implies abnormalities in thymic rearrangement. Because small numbers of individuals were included in the HLA sub-analyses, any influence of HLA type on TCRB rearrangement was left unresolved. Naive, central memory and regulatory TCRB repertoires appeared more similar among patients than among healthy donors. In all four CD4+ subsets, TCRB CDR3 length was moderately but significantly shorter in type 1 diabetes patients. Shorter templates might be favored by PCR, yet because patient and control samples were amplified and corrected together, any such skew would affect both groups equally.

Each donor gave one peripheral blood draw, roughly 0.12 L on average, collected into heparinised tubes. Naive, central memory, regulatory and stem cell-like memory CD4+ T cells were sorted on a BD FACSAria II using a panel including CD45RO, CCR7, CD25, CD127, CD95 and CD27. All sorted populations exceeded 98% purity. PBMCs were isolated immediately by Lymphoprep density gradient centrifugation and stained directly without culture. So that batch effects would be minimized, each experiment stained and sorted samples in pairs, pairing one healthy donor with one patient. The High Capacity cDNA Reverse Transcription Kit was used to reverse transcribe all of the isolated RNA, meaning that expressed TCRB transcripts were what got sequenced. Naive, central memory and regulatory T cell samples underwent deep immunoSEQ sequencing, averaging about 3.57 million total reads per sample. Sorted cells were lysed in RLT buffer and RNA was extracted with DNase-treated RNeasy Micro or Mini kits, depending on cell number. Each cell subset was processed separately to prevent cross-contamination, with patient and healthy donor samples processed together. The immunoSEQ multiplex PCR was used to amplify TCRB sequences from cDNA, yielding 87-bp fragments that span the CDR3 region. Sequencing of the amplicons was performed on the Illumina HiSeq platform. Under the source paper's analysis protocol: Synthetic template baselines were used to correct PCR bias computationally, reads within Hamming distance 2 were collapsed together, and singletons that could not be merged were discarded. Reads were aligned against IMGT to assign V, D and J genes, CDR3 length and insertions or deletions at six rearrangement sites. Clonotype counts were normalized to sorted cell number within each subset before computing true diversity and Gini coefficients with the tcR R package. The overlap coefficient, calculated on TCRB nucleotide sequences, was used to measure repertoire sharing. As a proxy for the pre-selection repertoire, out-of-frame TCRB sequences from naive cells were analyzed. TCRdb provides this immuneACCESS table in a form limited to in-frame rearrangements. Some clones are lacking; in checked studies, under half of them reflect an unresolved V gene, and why the rest are absent is not known. V and J calls and clone size are those listed in that table; D and trimming were worked out from the DNA. The sample table contains roughly 450,000 clones; only one count was recorded for roughly an eighth of them. 0.045% to 0.05% of the sample is in the top ten clones.

This TCR was recovered from a woman aged 18-29 years in good health. Sequencing input: naive CD4+ T cells from blood. This sample's cell subset or site label indicates: true naive CD4+ T cells.

This receptor carries the CDR3 CASRHVLPRTDTQYF. Here is the DNA: TGTGCCAGCAGGCACGTCTTGCCCCGGACAGATACGCAGTATTTT. Recombination linked TRBV28 to TRBJ2-3, with no D gene named confidently. V is cut by 6 bases and J by 3 bases, and the space between the germline ends is 16 bases. The germline V gene provides CDR1 MDHEN and CDR2 SYDVKM. Its CDR3 holds 15 amino acids, cysteine through phenylalanine. The DNA shown is the 45-base CDR3, in frame from base 1.